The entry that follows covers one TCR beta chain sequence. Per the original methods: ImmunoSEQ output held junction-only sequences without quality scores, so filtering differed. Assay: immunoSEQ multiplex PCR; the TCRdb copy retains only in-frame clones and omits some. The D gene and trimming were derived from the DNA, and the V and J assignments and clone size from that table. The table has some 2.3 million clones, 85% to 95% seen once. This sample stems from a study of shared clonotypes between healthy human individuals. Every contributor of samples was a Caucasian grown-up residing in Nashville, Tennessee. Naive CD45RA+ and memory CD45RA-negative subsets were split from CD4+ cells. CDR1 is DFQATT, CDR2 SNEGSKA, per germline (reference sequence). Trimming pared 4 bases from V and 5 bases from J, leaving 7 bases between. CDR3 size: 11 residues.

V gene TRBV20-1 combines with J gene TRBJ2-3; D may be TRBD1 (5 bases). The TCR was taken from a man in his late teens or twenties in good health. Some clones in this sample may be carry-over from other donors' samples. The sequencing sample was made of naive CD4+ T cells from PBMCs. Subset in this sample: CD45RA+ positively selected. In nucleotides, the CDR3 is TGCAGTGCTATAACAGGAGATACGCAGTATTTT. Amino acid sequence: CSAITGDTQYF.